This TCR beta chain emerged from a study of blood T cells in healthy people across ages. Study-level findings and limits: There was a strong correlation between TCR beta diversity and naive T cell percentage. Leaving the PBMCs unsorted stopped any conclusive comparison of naive versus antigen-experienced cells.

Using a J-beta primer mix together with a sample-barcoded 5' primer, a second PCR was run for roughly 7 to 12 cycles. The template-switch adaptor was a 5' adaptor with 12 random nucleotides. It tagged each cDNA molecule. MiXCR, run by TCRdb on the 5' RACE reads, gives a single entry per CDR3 protein. The data show about 1,600,000 distinct CDR3 sequences, approximately 38% seen once. Remarks on this clonotype: The antigen remains undetermined.

CDR3 length: 12 amino acids. Trimming took 8 bases from V and 7 from J, leaving 14 bases between them. The germline gives CDR1 MGHDK, CDR2 SYGVNS. The chain has TRBV25-1 and TRBJ1-1, with TRBD1 as a possible D gene (5 bases). The TCR was taken from a woman aged 18-35 years in good health. Sequencing was performed on blood. CDR3 protein: CASRAGRDEAFF. CDR3 nucleotide sequence: TGTGCCAGCCGTGCAGGGAGGGATGAAGCTTTCTTT.